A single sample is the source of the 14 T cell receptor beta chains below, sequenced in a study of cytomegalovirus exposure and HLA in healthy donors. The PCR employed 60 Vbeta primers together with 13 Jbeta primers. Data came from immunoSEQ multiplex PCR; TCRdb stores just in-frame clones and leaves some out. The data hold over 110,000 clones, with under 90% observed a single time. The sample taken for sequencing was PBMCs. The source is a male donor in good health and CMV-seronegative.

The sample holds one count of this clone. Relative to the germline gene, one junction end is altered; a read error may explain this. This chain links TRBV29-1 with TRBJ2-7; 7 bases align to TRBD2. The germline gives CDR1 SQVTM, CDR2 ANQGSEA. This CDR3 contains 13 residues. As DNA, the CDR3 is TGCAGCGTTGATGGGACTACTTCCTACAAGCAGTACTTC. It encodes CSVDGTTSYKQYF.

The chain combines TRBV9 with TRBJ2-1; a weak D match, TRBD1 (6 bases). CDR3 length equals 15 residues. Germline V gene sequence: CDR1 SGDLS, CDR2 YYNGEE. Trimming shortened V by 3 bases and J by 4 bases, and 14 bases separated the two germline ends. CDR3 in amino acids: CASSGEGGQYNEQFF. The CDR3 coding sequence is TGTGCCAGCAGCGGAGAAGGGGGACAATACAATGAGCAGTTCTTC.

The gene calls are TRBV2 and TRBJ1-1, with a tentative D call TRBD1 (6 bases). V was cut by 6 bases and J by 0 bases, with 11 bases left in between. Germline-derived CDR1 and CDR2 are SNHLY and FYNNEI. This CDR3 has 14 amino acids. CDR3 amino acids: CASSLGQMNTEAFF. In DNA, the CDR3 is TGTGCCAGCAGCCTCGGACAGATGAACACTGAAGCTTTCTTT.

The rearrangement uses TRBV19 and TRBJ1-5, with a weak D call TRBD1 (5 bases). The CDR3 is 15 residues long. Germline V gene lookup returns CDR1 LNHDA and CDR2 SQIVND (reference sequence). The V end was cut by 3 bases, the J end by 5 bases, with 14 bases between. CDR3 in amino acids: CASSITGSTDQPQHF. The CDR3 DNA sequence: TGTGCCAGTAGTATTACAGGTAGCACCGATCAGCCCCAGCATTTT. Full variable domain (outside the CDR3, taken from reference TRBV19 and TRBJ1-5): DGGITQSPKYLFRKEGQNVTLSCEQNLNHDAMYWYRQDPGQGLRLIYYSQIVNDFQKGDIAEGYSVSREKKESFPLTVTSAQKNPTAFYLCASSITGSTDQPQHFGDGTRLSIL.

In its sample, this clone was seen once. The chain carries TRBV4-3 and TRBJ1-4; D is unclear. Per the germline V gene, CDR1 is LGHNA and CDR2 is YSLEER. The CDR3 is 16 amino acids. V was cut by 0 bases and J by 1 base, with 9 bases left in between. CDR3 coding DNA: TGCGCCAGCAGCCAAGATGCCGGGAGAACTAATGAAAAACTGTTTTTT. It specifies CASSQDAGRTNEKLFF.

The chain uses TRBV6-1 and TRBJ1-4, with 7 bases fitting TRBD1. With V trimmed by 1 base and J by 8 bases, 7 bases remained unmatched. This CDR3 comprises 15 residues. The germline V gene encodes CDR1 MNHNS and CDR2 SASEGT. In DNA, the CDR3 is TGTGCCAGCAGTGAAGGGACAGGAGGTGTGGAAAAACTGTTTTTT. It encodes CASSEGTGGVEKLFF.

This CDR3 reads CASSLLAGTSYSEQYF. CDR3 in DNA: TGTGCCAGCAGCTTATTAGCGGGGACTAGTTACTCCGAGCAGTACTTC. V gene TRBV5-5 combines with J gene TRBJ2-7, with 8 bases matching TRBD2. Germline values: CDR1 SGHKS, CDR2 YYEKEE (reference sequence). This CDR3 region has 16 residues. V gave up 2 bases and J gave up 6 bases; unmatched junction bases: 13.

This CDR3 reads CASSFPGQREKLFF. CDR3 DNA: TGTGCCAGCAGCTTCCCCGGACAGCGCGAAAAACTGTTTTTT. The rearrangement links TRBV5-5 to TRBJ1-4; TRBD1 is a possible D gene (6 bases). CDR1 is SGHKS, CDR2 YYEKEE, per germline (reference sequence). V shed 2 bases and J shed 8 bases, with 13 bases lying between them. This CDR3 comprises 14 residues.

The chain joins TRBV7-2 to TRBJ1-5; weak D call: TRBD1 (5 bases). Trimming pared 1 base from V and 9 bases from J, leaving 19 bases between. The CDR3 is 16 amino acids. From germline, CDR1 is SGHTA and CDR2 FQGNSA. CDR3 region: CASSLVWGREGLPQHF. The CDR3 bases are TGTGCCAGCAGCTTAGTTTGGGGGAGGGAGGGATTGCCCCAGCATTTT. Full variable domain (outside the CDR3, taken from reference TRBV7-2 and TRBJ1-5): GAGVSQSPSNKVTEKGKDVELRCDPISGHTALYWYRQSLGQGLEFLIYFQGNSAPDKSGLPSDRFSAERTGGSVSTLTIQRTQQEDSAVYLCASSLVWGREGLPQHFGDGTRLSIL.

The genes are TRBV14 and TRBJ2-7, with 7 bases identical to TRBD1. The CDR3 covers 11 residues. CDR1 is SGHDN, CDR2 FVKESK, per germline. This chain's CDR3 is CASSQVRDRNV. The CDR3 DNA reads TGTGCCAGCAGCCAAGTACGGGACAGAAACGTC.

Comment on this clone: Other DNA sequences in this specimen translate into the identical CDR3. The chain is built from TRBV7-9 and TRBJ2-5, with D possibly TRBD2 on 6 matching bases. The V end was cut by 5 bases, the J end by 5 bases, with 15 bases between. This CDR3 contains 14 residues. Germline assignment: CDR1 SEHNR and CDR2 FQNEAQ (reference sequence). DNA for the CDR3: TGTGCCAGCAGCCTGGCTGGTGGAGGGGAGACCCAGTACTTC. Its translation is CASSLAGGGETQYF.

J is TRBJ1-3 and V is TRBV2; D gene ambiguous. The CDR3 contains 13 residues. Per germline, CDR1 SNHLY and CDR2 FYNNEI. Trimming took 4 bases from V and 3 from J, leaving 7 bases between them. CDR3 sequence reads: CASSGQNGNTIYF. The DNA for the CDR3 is TGTGCCAGCAGTGGGCAGAATGGAAACACCATATATTTT.

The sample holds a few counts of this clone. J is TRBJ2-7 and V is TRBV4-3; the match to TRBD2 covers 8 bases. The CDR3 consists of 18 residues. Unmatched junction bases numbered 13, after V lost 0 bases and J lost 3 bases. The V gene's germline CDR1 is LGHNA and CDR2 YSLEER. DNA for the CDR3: TGCGCCAGCAGCCAAGATGGGTTAGGTAGCGGGACAAACTACGAGCAGTACTTC. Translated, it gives CASSQDGLGSGTNYEQYF.

The chain's CDR3 is CASSTGLDRNEQFF. The CDR3 DNA is TGTGCCAGTAGTACGGGACTGGACCGGAATGAGCAGTTCTTC. V usage is TRBV19 and J usage is TRBJ2-1; a possible D gene is TRBD2 (6 bases). V was pared by 4 bases and J by 7 bases, with 14 bases between. Germline CDR1 LNHDA, CDR2 SQIVND (reference sequence). This CDR3 has 14 amino acids.